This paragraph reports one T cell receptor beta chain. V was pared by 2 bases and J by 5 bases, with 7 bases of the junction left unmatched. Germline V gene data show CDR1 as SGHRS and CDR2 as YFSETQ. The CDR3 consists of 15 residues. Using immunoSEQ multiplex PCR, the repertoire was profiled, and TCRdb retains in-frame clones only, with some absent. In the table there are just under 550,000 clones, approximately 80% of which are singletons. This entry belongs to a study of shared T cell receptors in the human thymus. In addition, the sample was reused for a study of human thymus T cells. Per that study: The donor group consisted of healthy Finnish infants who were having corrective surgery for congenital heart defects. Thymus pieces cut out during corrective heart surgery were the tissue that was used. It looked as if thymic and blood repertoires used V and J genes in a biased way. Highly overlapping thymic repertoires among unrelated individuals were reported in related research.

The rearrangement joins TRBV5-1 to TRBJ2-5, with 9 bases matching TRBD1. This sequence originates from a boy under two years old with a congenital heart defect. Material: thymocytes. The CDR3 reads CASSFYGQGLETQYF. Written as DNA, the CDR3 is TGCGCCAGCAGCTTCTACGGACAGGGGTTGGAGACCCAGTACTTC.